The present T cell receptor (beta chain) was sequenced within a study of blood T cell repertoires in COVID-19. Trimming stripped 0 bases from V and 11 bases from J, with 10 bases between. CDR3 size: 12 residues. CDR1 is SGHRS, CDR2 YFSETQ, per germline. Measured with immunoSEQ multiplex PCR; TCRdb has only the in-frame clones, and not every one. The sample yields about 120,000 clones, roughly 84% seen once. Participants were aged roughly 18 to 95 years, lived in some 23 US areas, and enrolled virtually. In Cohort 3, a recovered donor had either two negative PCRs, clearance, or symptom resolution. This sequence was found in a woman in her twenties or thirties who had recovered from COVID-19. The chain couples TRBV5-1 to TRBJ2-3; D remains ambiguous. The sequencing sample was made of PBMCs or T cells enriched from blood (not recorded which). CDR3 loop: CASSLEARKQYF. In DNA form, the CDR3 reads TGCGCCAGCAGCTTGGAGGCCAGGAAGCAGTATTTT.